The source of this T cell receptor beta chain is a study of T cells in Graves' hyperthyroidism and ophthalmopathy. V was cut by 6 bases and J by 3 bases, with 16 bases left in between. Germline V CDR1 and CDR2: LNHNV, YYDKDF (reference sequence). The CDR3 covers 15 residues. TCR beta CDR3 regions were amplified from RNA transcripts. HTBI primers were employed in a first-round RT-PCR of the TCR CDR3. Via MiXCR, TCRdb re-called the multiplex PCR reads, giving one row per CDR3 protein. The repertoire includes about 710,000 distinct CDR3 sequences, 16% of them detected once, and approximately 8.4% sits in the top ten.

The chain couples TRBV15 to TRBJ2-3; a weak D match, TRBD2 (6 bases). Input material: blood. The clonotype was recovered from a man younger than 30 with Graves' hyperthyroidism. CDR3 coding DNA: TGTGCCACCAGGCCCGGGGGTAGCAGGACAGATACGCAGTATTTT. Protein product: CATRPGGSRTDTQYF.